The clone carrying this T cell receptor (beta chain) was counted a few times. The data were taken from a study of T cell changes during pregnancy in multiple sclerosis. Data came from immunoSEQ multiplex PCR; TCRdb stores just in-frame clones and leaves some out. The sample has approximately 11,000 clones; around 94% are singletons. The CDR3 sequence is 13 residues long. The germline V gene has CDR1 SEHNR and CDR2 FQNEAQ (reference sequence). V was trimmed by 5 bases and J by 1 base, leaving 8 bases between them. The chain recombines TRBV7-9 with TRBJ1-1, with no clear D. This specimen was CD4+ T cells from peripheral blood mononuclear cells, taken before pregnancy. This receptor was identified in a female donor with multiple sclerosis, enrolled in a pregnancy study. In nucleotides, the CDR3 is TGTGCCAGCAGCACTCAACCGAACACTGAAGCTTTCTTT. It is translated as CASSTQPNTEAFF.